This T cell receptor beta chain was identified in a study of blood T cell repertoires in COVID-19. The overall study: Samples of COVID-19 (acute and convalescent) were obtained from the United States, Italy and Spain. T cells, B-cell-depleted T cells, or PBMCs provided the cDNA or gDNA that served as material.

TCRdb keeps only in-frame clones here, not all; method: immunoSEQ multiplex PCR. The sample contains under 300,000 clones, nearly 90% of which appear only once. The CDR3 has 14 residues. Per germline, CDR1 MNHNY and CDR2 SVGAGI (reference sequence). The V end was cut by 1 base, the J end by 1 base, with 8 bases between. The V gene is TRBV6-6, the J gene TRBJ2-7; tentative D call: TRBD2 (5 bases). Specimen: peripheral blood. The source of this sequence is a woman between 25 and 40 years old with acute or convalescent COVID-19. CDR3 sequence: CASSYFTRSYEQYF. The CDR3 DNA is TGTGCCAGCAGTTACTTTACTAGGTCCTACGAGCAGTACTTC.